The text below deals with one TCR beta chain. This clonotype was detected many times. The antigen it recognizes is unknown. Per-base quality was not reported, and no clone a single base away is much larger than it. Spanning cysteine to phenylalanine, the CDR3 consists of 15 amino acids. The read is trimmed to its CDR3 DNA, 45 bases read in frame from base 1. The germline V gene (reference sequence) sets CDR1 to SEHNR and CDR2 to FQNEAQ. V loses 5 bases of germline sequence and J loses 0 bases, and the interval between the two ends is 13 bases. This record belongs to a study of molecular identifiers for immune sequencing clone quantification (dated by TCRdb to 2017 to 2018). Turning to the overall study: For a replicate experiment, the RNA from either approximately 20,000 or 100,000 naive CD8 T cells was divided into five aliquots, and four of those aliquots went on to sequencing. This methods study used CD8 T cells to benchmark TCR RNA copy counting and molecular-identifier clustering-based TCR repertoire sequencing (MIDCIRS).

The library was obtained by PCR. The sample was run on an Illumina HiSeq 4000. Bulk TCR libraries were generated as previously described, with the TCR primers listed in Table S5 used. Total RNA was purified with the Qiagen AllPrep DNA/RNA kit. Before analysis, reads from multiple sequencing runs of one library were combined. Per the authors' processing: Reads were retained only if the reads had an exact TCR constant sequence, and the retained reads were trimmed to 150 nt and grouped according to their 12-nt molecular barcodes. Reads in each barcode group were sub-clustered using a 15% Levenshtein threshold, and a quality-weighted consensus sequence was built for each RNA molecule. Non-functional sequences were excluded, and lower-count sequences lying one edit away from another sequence were also excluded. Based on fitting two negative binomial distributions, any barcode sub-cluster with under 20% of the maximum read count was discarded. In-frame beta chains were kept once TCRdb had trimmed the public reads at Q25 with fastp and called clones with MiXCR. Each CDR3 protein gets just one entry, which takes the most common genes and DNA from the rows behind it. The V and J calls were not made by the authors but by TCRdb's processing. For this sample the table gives 490,000 or so distinct CDR3 sequences, of which roughly a fifth were detected only once. About 0.84% of the sample comes from the top ten.

Overall study outcomes, separate from this receptor: When barcode sub-clustering was left out, chimeric consensus sequences inflated TCR diversity, with chimeras reaching as high as 47%. Spiked-in Jurkat TCR RNA equal to a single cell's worth was reported to be detectable even within 1,100,000 naive CD8 T cells. In CMV-specific effector cells, clones with more than 20 RNA copies accounted for over 98% of molecules, whereas in naive cells such clones accounted for under 1%. Spiked-in Jurkat TCR RNA (around 9 copies' worth), which is not part of the donor repertoire, was contained in the naive libraries. Identical TCR molecules sharing a barcode could cause highly expanded clone sizes to be underestimated. Modeling gave roughly 3 recovered TCR RNA copies per cell versus about 10 by digital PCR, implying 25% to 30% capture efficiency.

Libraries of naive CD8 T cells were built from anywhere between about 20,000 and 1,000,000 sorted cells, with 10%, 30% or 50% of the purified RNA used. On a BD FACSAria II, naive CD8 T cells were FACS-sorted as CD8+CD4-CCR7+CD45RA+ and collected into RLT Plus buffer. Roughly nine TCR copies' worth of Jurkat RNA were spiked into roughly 19,000-1,000,000 naive CD8 T cell samples to test detection sensitivity. CD8 T cells were enriched with RosetteSep CD8+ T Cell Enrichment Cocktail and Ficoll-Paque, followed by ACK red cell lysis. The sequence joins TRBV7-9 to TRBJ1-1, and possibly TRBD1, on 6 matching bases. The sequence was collected from a human donor in good health. Some libraries in this study had Jurkat cell RNA spiked in. The sequencing sample was made of naive CD8+ T cells from blood, with Jurkat cell RNA spiked in. The cell subset or site label of this sample denotes: FACS-sorted CD8+CD4-CCR7+CD45RA+ naive T cells. The nucleotide sequence reads TGTGCCAGCAGCCCACCGGACAGCATGAACACTGAAGCTTTCTTT. The encoded protein is CASSPPDSMNTEAFF.